One and the same sample provided the 24 T cell receptor beta chains below, sequenced in a study of blood T cell repertoires in COVID-19. The assay was immunoSEQ multiplex PCR, and TCRdb's table has in-frame clones only and misses some. The sample has tens of thousands of clones; 75% to 85% are singletons. The sequenced sample was peripheral blood. The receptors stem from a woman aged 70-85 years with acute or convalescent COVID-19.

The rearrangement joins TRBV21-1 to TRBJ1-6; no check of the table's D call, TRBD1, against the DNA was made. TRBV21-1 is annotated as a pseudogene. This CDR3 spans 14 amino acids. CDR3 residues: CASNPGGKNSPLHF. The CDR3 bases are TGTGCCAGCAACCCAGGGGGCAAGAATTCACCCCTCCACTTT.

The genes are TRBV28 and TRBJ1-1, with D hard to call. CDR3 size: 15 residues. V dropped 3 bases and J dropped 3 bases, with 14 bases sitting between them. Germline CDR1 and CDR2: MDHEN and SYDVKM. CDR3 DNA: TGTGCCAGCAGTTTTTCCCTGACATCCTACACTGAAGCTTTCTTT. Translating it yields CASSFSLTSYTEAFF.

The chain couples TRBV5-6 to TRBJ2-5; the match to TRBD1 covers 8 bases. CDR1 is SGHDT and CDR2 is YYEEEE in the germline V gene. V shed 0 bases, J shed 4 bases, and the junction held 5 bases outside the gene matches. The CDR3 spans 15 residues. CDR3 sequence: CASSLDPTGVETQYF. In nucleotides, the CDR3 is TGTGCCAGCAGCTTGGACCCGACAGGGGTAGAGACCCAGTACTTC.

This sequence joins TRBV6-6 and TRBJ2-3; D possibly corresponds to TRBD2 (7 bases). The CDR3 is made up of 16 amino acids. The V and J ends lost 3 bases and 0 bases respectively, with 13 bases between them. Looked up from germline, CDR1 is MNHNY and CDR2 is SVGAGI (reference sequence). The CDR3 protein is CASSYGGGQSTDTQYF. CDR3 bases: TGTGCCAGCAGTTATGGGGGGGGCCAAAGCACAGATACGCAGTATTTT.

This chain links TRBV7-2 with TRBJ2-3; D unresolved. The CDR3 spans 12 residues. The V end was cut by 3 bases, the J end by 2 bases, with 3 bases between. CDR1 is SGHTA, CDR2 FQGNSA, per germline. The CDR3: CASSFYTDTQYF. The CDR3 nucleotides are TGTGCCAGCAGCTTTTACACAGATACGCAGTATTTT.

The genes are TRBV5-1 and TRBJ1-2; 8 bases match TRBD1. CDR1 SGHRS and CDR2 YFSETQ come from the germline V gene. Germline trimming cut 1 base from V and 6 bases from J; bases unmatched to any gene: 2. The CDR3 extends over 13 amino acids. CDR3 DNA sequence: TGCGCCAGCAGCTTGTTACAGGGGGATGGCTACACCTTC. Translated: CASSLLQGDGYTF.

J is TRBJ2-3 and V is TRBV28; 9 nucleotides match TRBD2. Trimming removed 1 base from V and 2 bases from J; junction bases left unmatched: 16. The CDR3 consists of 20 residues. The germline V gene encodes CDR1 MDHEN and CDR2 SYDVKM. The CDR3 sequence: CASSLSGRLAALSNTDTQYF. The CDR3 DNA reads as TGTGCCAGCAGTTTATCCGGCAGACTAGCGGCCCTGAGCAACACAGATACGCAGTATTTT.

The chain uses TRBV11-2 and TRBJ2-1; 13 bases fit TRBD2. The V gene end was trimmed by 5 bases and the J gene end by 3 bases; junction bases not matched to a gene: 7. CDR1 and CDR2 (germline): SGHAT, FQNNGV. The CDR3 extends over 17 amino acids. CDR3 amino acids: CASSPRLAGGLYNEQFF. The CDR3 region has the DNA TGTGCCAGCAGCCCGAGACTAGCGGGGGGACTCTACAATGAGCAGTTCTTC.

This clone has a single count. The chain couples TRBV5-6 to TRBJ2-7; D gene uncertain. The length of the CDR3 is 12 residues. Germline CDR1 reads SGHDT; CDR2 reads YYEEEE. V dropped 1 base and J dropped 4 bases, with 6 bases sitting between them. In DNA, the CDR3 is TGTGCCAGCAGCTTGTACGGGTACGAGCAGTACTTC. Protein sequence: CASSLYGYEQYF.

The table lists this clone with a few counts. The V and J genes are TRBV12-3 or TRBV12-4 and TRBJ2-1; D not certain. V was trimmed by 6 bases and J by 4 bases, leaving 7 bases between them. This CDR3 spans 12 amino acids. Written as DNA, the CDR3 is TGTGCCAGCAGCCCCTATTACAATGAGCAGTTCTTC. Its protein product is CASSPYYNEQFF.

This clone was picked up a small number of times. The rearrangement links TRBV21-1 to TRBJ2-7; TRBD2, as called in the table, went unchecked against the DNA. TRBV21-1 is classified as a pseudogene. CDR3 length: 15 residues. The CDR3 region has the DNA TGTGCCAGCAGCAAAGCGAAGCGGGAGTTCTACGAGCAGTACTTC. The encoded protein is CASSKAKREFYEQYF.

This rearrangement joins TRBV5-4 to TRBJ2-3, with 9 bases identical to TRBD1. Trimming took 4 bases from V and 6 from J; bases not matched to a gene: 12. CDR3 length equals 16 residues. Germline CDR1 SGHNT, CDR2 YYREEE (reference sequence). The CDR3 sequence: CASSKGQGRSIDTQYF. Here the CDR3 DNA reads TGTGCCAGCAGCAAGGGACAGGGTAGGAGTATCGATACGCAGTATTTT.

This sequence joins TRBV13 and TRBJ2-7, with 12 bases aligning to TRBD2. The junction had 8 bases not matched to a gene; V was cut back by 2 bases and J by 6 bases. CDR1 and CDR2 from the germline V gene are PRHDT and FYEKMQ (reference sequence). This CDR3 spans 16 amino acids. Here the CDR3 DNA reads TGTGCCAGCAGCTTACGGGCTAGCGGGAGGGCCCGCGAGCAGTACTTC. This sequence encodes CASSLRASGRAREQYF. Based on the CDR3 plus reference TRBV13 and TRBJ2-7, the full variable domain is AAGVIQSPRHLIKEKRETATLKCYPIPRHDTVYWYQQGPGQDPQFLISFYEKMQSDKGSIPDRFSAQQFSDYHSELNMSSLELGDSALYFCASSLRASGRAREQYFGPGTRLTVT.

The chain joins TRBV5-4 to TRBJ2-2; 11 bases map to TRBD1. The V segment lost 6 bases and the J segment 6 bases; nucleotides outside the gene matches: 10. Germline CDR1 and CDR2: SGHNT and YYREEE (reference sequence). The CDR3 extends over 16 amino acids. The CDR3 here is CASTEGQGAVSGELFF. DNA for the CDR3: TGTGCCAGCACCGAAGGACAGGGGGCTGTTTCCGGGGAGCTGTTTTTT.

CDR3 loop: CASTRGRGPLETQYF. The CDR3 region has the DNA TGTGCCAGTACCCGGGGCAGGGGGCCGTTAGAGACCCAGTACTTC. The chain is built from TRBV19 and TRBJ2-5, with TRBD1 matching over 8 bases. J gave up 4 bases and V 7 bases, and 11 bases lay outside the gene matches. The CDR3 length is 15 residues. Per the germline V gene, CDR1 is LNHDA and CDR2 is SQIVND (reference sequence). Looking up the rest from reference TRBV19 and TRBJ2-5 gives the full variable domain: DGGITQSPKYLFRKEGQNVTLSCEQNLNHDAMYWYRQDPGQGLRLIYYSQIVNDFQKGDIAEGYSVSREKKESFPLTVTSAQKNPTAFYLCASTRGRGPLETQYFGPGTRLLVL.

A single count supports this clone. The chain uses TRBV7-9 and TRBJ2-7; 12 bases map to TRBD1. Unmatched junction bases numbered 9, after V lost 1 base and J lost 5 bases. The CDR3 sequence is 17 residues long. Germline V gene data show CDR1 as SEHNR and CDR2 as FQNEAQ (reference sequence). CDR3 loop: CASSLGSGTGGFDEQYF. In nucleotides, the CDR3 is TGTGCCAGCAGCTTAGGGAGTGGGACAGGGGGCTTTGACGAGCAGTACTTC.

This clone was observed once. The rearrangement links TRBV21-1 to TRBJ2-1; whether TRBD2, the table's D call, matches the DNA was not checked. TRBV21-1 is shown as a pseudogene. This CDR3 has 14 amino acids. The DNA for the CDR3 is TGTGCCAGCAGCAAAGTTCGGGAAAGGGATGAGCAGTTCTTC. Translation: CASSKVRERDEQFF.

In this sample, this clone turned up a few times. The chain employs TRBV6-5 and TRBJ1-6; 10 bases are a match to TRBD1. Germline V lookup: CDR1 MNHEY, CDR2 SVGAGI. The CDR3 spans 16 residues. Trimming took 4 bases from V and 10 from J; bases not matched to a gene: 10. CDR3 DNA sequence: TGTGCCAGCAGTTTCGTGACCGGGACAGGGGAATCACCCCTCCACTTT. It encodes CASSFVTGTGESPLHF.

This clone has more than one count but fewer than ten. This chain links TRBV2 with TRBJ2-7; D possibly corresponds to TRBD2 (5 bases). The CDR3 totals 13 residues. Trimming removed 4 bases from V and 7 bases from J, with 14 bases in between. Germline CDR1 and CDR2: SNHLY and FYNNEI. The CDR3 is CASSVRGFWEQYF. Written as DNA, the CDR3 is TGTGCCAGCAGTGTTCGGGGTTTCTGGGAGCAGTACTTC.

The chain links TRBV4-2 to TRBJ2-1, with 10 bases fitting TRBD2. CDR3 size: 16 residues. The trim removed 3 bases at V and 7 bases at J, leaving 9 bases unmatched. Germline CDR1 reads LGHNA; CDR2 reads YNFKEQ. The CDR3 spells CASSQAAGGPENEQFF. As DNA, the CDR3 is TGTGCCAGCAGCCAGGCAGCGGGGGGGCCGGAAAATGAGCAGTTCTTC.

The chain links TRBV28 to TRBJ1-2, with 7 bases identical to TRBD1. Trimming at V came to 1 base and at J to 6 bases, leaving 5 bases not matched to a gene. Germline loops: CDR1 MDHEN, CDR2 SYDVKM. CDR3 size: 14 residues. The chain's CDR3 is CASSLSTGIHGYTF. The CDR3 coding sequence is TGTGCCAGCAGTTTATCGACAGGGATTCATGGCTACACCTTC.

V is TRBV13 and J is TRBJ2-5, with D unresolved. Trimming took 0 bases from V and 6 from J, leaving 11 bases between them. Germline V CDR1 and CDR2: PRHDT, FYEKMQ (reference sequence). This CDR3 is 14 amino acids long. CDR3 in amino acids: CASSLGHGWKTQYF. The CDR3 DNA reads TGTGCCAGCAGCTTAGGCCACGGGTGGAAGACCCAGTACTTC.

The chain links TRBV7-2 to TRBJ2-1, with 9 bases lining up with TRBD2. With V trimmed by 3 bases and J by 8 bases, 11 bases remained unmatched. The V gene's germline CDR1 is SGHTA and CDR2 FQGNSA. The CDR3 covers 16 residues. The CDR3 protein is CASSFRAGGPSDEQFF. CDR3 coding DNA: TGTGCCAGCAGCTTCCGGGCGGGAGGGCCTTCCGATGAGCAGTTCTTC.

The J gene is TRBJ1-1, the V gene TRBV11-2; tentatively, D is TRBD1 (5 bases). This CDR3 is built from 15 residues. V lost 4 bases to trimming and J lost 0 bases, with 12 bases between them. CDR1 SGHAT and CDR2 FQNNGV come from the germline V gene. The CDR3 DNA reads TGTGCCAGCAGCTCTAGGTCCAGGGTGAACACTGAAGCTTTCTTT. It codes for CASSSRSRVNTEAFF.